This T cell receptor beta chain came from a study of a mutant IDH1 vaccine in newly diagnosed glioma. Study-wide context: Receipt of radiotherapy, temozolomide, or both preceded the study, and most received both. At week 35 came visit V12, and visit V13 followed at week 47.

Measured with immunoSEQ multiplex PCR; TCRdb has only the in-frame clones, and not every one. The sample lists about 35,000 clones, 87% occurring once. Time point: week 47, end of study. Doses consisted of 300 ug of mutant IDH1 20-mer peptide each, paired with topical imiquimod. Regarding this clone: No antigen is known for it.

The germline V gene encodes CDR1 SGHRS and CDR2 YFSETQ. CDR3 size: 12 residues. Trimming removed 0 bases at V and 6 bases at J, with 3 bases between. V gene TRBV5-1 combines with J gene TRBJ2-2; D is uncertain. The sequence was collected from a young woman with glioma. The starting material was PBMCs, obtained from a glioma patient whose treatment included an IDH1 peptide vaccine. The CDR3 DNA reads as TGCGCCAGCAGCTTGGCCGCCGGGGAGCTGTTTTTT. Protein sequence: CASSLAAGELFF.